These 28 T cell receptor beta chains came from one sample sequenced in a study of blood T cell repertoires in COVID-19 (TCRdb year 2020). Library preparation used the immunoSEQ multiplex PCR assay. TCRdb took this table from immuneACCESS and kept in-frame rearrangements with V and J called. Such tables lack part of the clones; where checked against another copy, unresolved V genes explain under half of the gap, and the rest is unexplained. Recorded for this sample are approximately 470,000 clones; around 87% of them occurred a single time. The top ten clonotypes cover around 0.7% of the sample. Sequencing was carried out using PBMCs or T cells enriched from blood (not recorded which). The receptor source for this set is a young woman who had recovered from COVID-19.

V usage is TRBV3-1 (or the pseudogene TRBV3-2) and J usage is TRBJ2-7, with D unresolved. The V gene lost 0 bases and the J gene lost 7 bases, with 10 bases spanning the gap. This CDR3 has 13 amino acids. In germline, CDR1 is LGHDT, CDR2 YNNKEL (reference sequence). The CDR3 protein is CASSQDPAGEQYF. The CDR3 coding sequence is TGTGCCAGCAGCCAAGACCCCGCCGGGGAGCAGTACTTC.

DNA of the CDR3: TGCGCCAGCAACGGGTGGCGGGGAGATCAGCCCCAGCATTTT. Its protein product is CASNGWRGDQPQHF. The V call is TRBV10-2, the J call TRBJ1-5; D is unclear. The germline V gene encodes CDR1 WSHSY and CDR2 SAAADI. This CDR3 is built from 14 residues. The V and J ends lost 7 bases and 5 bases respectively, with 15 bases between them.

CDR3 bases: TGTGCCAGCAGTAATAGCGGGGGGGCCTTGAATGAGCAGTTCTTC. Amino acids: CASSNSGGALNEQFF. The chain is built from TRBV6-5 and TRBJ2-1, with 11 positions matching TRBD2. The CDR3 spans 15 residues. The ends lost 5 bases at V and 7 bases at J; junction bases unmatched: 7. CDR1 and CDR2 (germline): MNHEY, SVGAGI.

V gene TRBV5-1 combines with J gene TRBJ2-2; D might be TRBD1 (5 bases). This CDR3 spans 15 amino acids. The V and J ends lost 5 bases and 0 bases respectively, with 11 bases between them. Germline-derived CDR1 and CDR2 are SGHRS and YFSETQ. The CDR3: CASSSKGTNTGELFF. In DNA form, the CDR3 reads TGCGCCAGCAGTAGTAAGGGGACGAACACCGGGGAGCTGTTTTTT.

The V gene is TRBV28, the J gene TRBJ1-2; 9 positions match TRBD1. Germline CDR1 and CDR2: MDHEN and SYDVKM. V was pared by 7 bases and J by 8 bases, with 11 bases of the junction left unmatched. This CDR3 has 14 amino acids. The CDR3 spells CASTLQGAVKGYTF. The CDR3 bases are TGTGCCAGCACTCTACAGGGGGCCGTTAAAGGCTACACCTTC.

The genes are TRBV5-1 and TRBJ2-5; no definite D call. The CDR3 runs 14 residues. Trimming stripped 3 bases from V and 1 base from J, with 10 bases between. From germline, CDR1 is SGHRS and CDR2 YFSETQ. The CDR3 nucleotides are TGCGCCAGCAGCTCAGGCCCCGCCCAAGAGACCCAGTACTTC. Protein: CASSSGPAQETQYF.

The chain joins TRBV5-4 to TRBJ2-1; TRBD2 agrees at 15 bases. The CDR3 sequence is 17 residues long. J lost 4 bases, V lost 4 bases, and 6 bases had no gene match. Germline loops: CDR1 SGHNT, CDR2 YYREEE (reference sequence). CDR3 sequence (DNA): TGTGCCAGCAGCCCGGGACTAGCGGGGGGCCTGTACAATGAGCAGTTCTTC. Its translation is CASSPGLAGGLYNEQFF.

This clone has a single count. J is TRBJ2-3 and V is TRBV21-1; the table names TRBD2, a call not compared with the DNA. TRBV21-1 is designated a pseudogene. This CDR3 contains 18 residues. In nucleotides, the CDR3 is TGTGCCAGCCCCATTACAGCCGTTGGAGGGGAGGACACAGATACGCAGTATTTT. This sequence encodes CASPITAVGGEDTDTQYF.

V usage is TRBV29-1 and J usage is TRBJ1-2, with TRBD1 identical over 7 bases. Germline CDR1 reads SQVTM; CDR2 reads ANQGSEA. Trimming took 6 bases from V and 6 from J; bases not matched to a gene: 13. This CDR3 has 14 residues. Here the CDR3 DNA reads TGCAGCGTGACAGGGACCGGGAATTTGGATGGCTACACCTTC. Translated, it gives CSVTGTGNLDGYTF.

This clone appeared a single time. This chain links TRBV30 with TRBJ1-6; TRBD1 agrees at 7 bases. The germline CDR1 and CDR2 sequences are GTSNPN and SVGIG (reference sequence). The V gene end was trimmed by 5 bases and the J gene end by 6 bases; junction bases not matched to a gene: 13. The CDR3 runs 16 residues. The CDR3 DNA is TGTGCCTGGGCACGTTCCGGGACAGTGTTTAATTCACCCCTCCACTTT. Its protein is CAWARSGTVFNSPLHF.

The CDR3 sequence: CASRKGGDTEAFF. The CDR3 nucleotides are TGCGCCAGCAGGAAAGGGGGCGACACTGAAGCTTTCTTT. The gene calls are TRBV5-1 and TRBJ1-1, with 7 bases identical to TRBD1. CDR3 length equals 13 residues. The germline gives CDR1 SGHRS, CDR2 YFSETQ. V gave up 5 bases and J gave up 3 bases; unmatched junction bases: 4. Based on the CDR3 plus reference TRBV5-1 and TRBJ1-1, the full variable domain is KAGVTQTPRYLIKTRGQQVTLSCSPISGHRSVSWYQQTPGQGLQFLFEYFSETQRNKGNFPGRFSGRQFSNSRSEMNVSTLELGDSALYLCASRKGGDTEAFFGQGTRLTVV.

This clone was seen more than once but under ten times. The chain recombines TRBV25-1 with TRBJ2-7; perhaps TRBD1 as D (6 bases). The CDR3 contains 13 residues. Trimming took off 5 bases at V and 1 base at J, with 9 bases between the two ends. Germline V gene data show CDR1 as MGHDK and CDR2 as SYGVNS. The CDR3 DNA follows: TGTGCCAGCAGTTCGGACAGTTCCTACGAGCAGTACTTC. It codes for CASSSDSSYEQYF.

J is TRBJ2-5 and V is TRBV29-1; possible D gene TRBD1, 6 bases. The CDR3 is made up of 12 amino acids. Germline values: CDR1 SQVTM, CDR2 ANQGSEA. The V end was cut by 3 bases, the J end by 5 bases, with 10 bases between. DNA of the CDR3: TGCAGCGTTGAGGGACACTTGGAGACCCAGTACTTC. It translates to CSVEGHLETQYF.

The genes are TRBV6-5 and TRBJ1-2; D is perhaps TRBD1 (5 bases). The CDR3 spans 13 residues. Germline V gives CDR1 MNHEY, CDR2 SVGAGI. V lost 6 bases, J lost 4 bases, and 12 bases lay in between. The CDR3, as DNA: TGTGCCAGCAGCCCCGACAGCCTCTATGGCTACACCTTC. Translation gives CASSPDSLYGYTF.

This chain uses TRBV5-1 with TRBJ2-3; maybe TRBD1 (5 bases). Germline-derived CDR1 and CDR2 are SGHRS and YFSETQ. Deletions cut 6 bases from V and 1 base from J, with 9 bases between. The length of the CDR3 is 13 residues. The CDR3 coding sequence is TGCGCCAGCATTCTACAGGGCACAGATACGCAGTATTTT. It codes for CASILQGTDTQYF.

Written as DNA, the CDR3 is TGTGCCAGCAGCTTAGCGCTGGCGGGGGGGCCCGGGGAGCTGTTTTTT. Translation: CASSLALAGGPGELFF. The rearrangement links TRBV7-2 to TRBJ2-2, with TRBD2 identical over 9 bases. Per the germline V gene, CDR1 is SGHTA and CDR2 is FQGNSA. The trim removed 0 bases at V and 6 bases at J, leaving 5 bases unmatched. The CDR3 runs 16 residues.

The V and J genes are TRBV12-3 or TRBV12-4 and TRBJ1-2; tentative D call: TRBD1 (6 bases). V was pared by 7 bases and J by 2 bases, with 8 bases between. The CDR3 runs 12 residues. Here the CDR3 DNA reads TGTGCCAGCAACACAGGGAACTATGGCTACACCTTC. Amino acid sequence: CASNTGNYGYTF.

This clone was counted once. The CDR3 coding sequence is TGTGCCACCAGTGATTCAGGACAGGGCTATGGCTACACCTTC. Protein: CATSDSGQGYGYTF. The genes are TRBV24-1 and TRBJ1-2; 8 bases are a match to TRBD1. Germline CDR1 KGHDR, CDR2 SFDVKD. V shed 2 bases and J 4 bases; nucleotides not matched to a gene: 2. This CDR3 is 14 amino acids long.

The genes are TRBV19 and TRBJ1-6; 7 bases map to TRBD1. J lost 10 bases, V lost 0 bases, and 6 bases had no gene match. The CDR3 has 15 residues. The germline CDR1 and CDR2 sequences are LNHDA and SQIVND (reference sequence). CDR3 protein: CASSIEGTARSPLHF. CDR3 sequence (DNA): TGTGCCAGTAGTATAGAGGGGACAGCAAGATCACCCCTCCACTTT.

The V call is TRBV5-1, the J call TRBJ2-1, with a possible D match to TRBD2 (6 bases). The CDR3 is 14 residues long. The V gene's germline CDR1 is SGHRS and CDR2 YFSETQ. Trimming removed 6 bases from V and 4 bases from J, with 14 bases in between. CDR3 in amino acids: CASKGTLGYNEQFF. The CDR3 region has the DNA TGCGCCAGCAAAGGGACTCTAGGGTACAATGAGCAGTTCTTC.

The chain employs TRBV27 and TRBJ1-1; tentative D call: TRBD1 (5 bases). The V gene's germline CDR1 is MNHEY and CDR2 SMNVEV (reference sequence). The CDR3 is 14 amino acids. Trimming pared 1 base from V and 8 bases from J, leaving 14 bases between. The CDR3 region is CASSLLGGAGEAFF. In DNA form, the CDR3 reads TGTGCCAGCAGTTTATTAGGAGGGGCAGGGGAAGCTTTCTTT.

The chain couples TRBV28 to TRBJ2-2; D is perhaps TRBD1 (6 bases). Germline V gene lookup returns CDR1 MDHEN and CDR2 SYDVKM. V lost 5 bases and J 0 bases, leaving 10 bases between the germline ends. The CDR3 length is 15 residues. The CDR3 DNA is TGTGCCAGCAGTCTTTGGGGGCCGAACACCGGGGAGCTGTTTTTT. Its protein is CASSLWGPNTGELFF.

This chain's CDR3 is CASSPSTGGTRQASTDTQYF. CDR3 bases: TGTGCCAGCTCACCATCAACGGGGGGAACCAGGCAAGCTAGCACAGATACGCAGTATTTT. The V and J genes are TRBV18 and TRBJ2-3; TRBD2 aligns across 7 bases. Losses at the gene ends were 2 bases for V and 0 bases for J; bases not matched to a gene: 17. The CDR3 is 20 amino acids. CDR1 is KGHSH, CDR2 LQKENI, per germline.

This clone appeared a few times. The chain carries TRBV20-1 and TRBJ2-7; D may be TRBD2 (5 bases). Between the trimmed V and J ends, which lost 5 bases and 5 bases, there was a span of 10 bases. CDR3 length: 11 amino acids. The V gene's germline CDR1 is DFQATT and CDR2 SNEGSKA (reference sequence). The CDR3 is CSAASRDEQYF. The DNA of the CDR3 is TGCAGTGCTGCTTCGCGGGACGAGCAGTACTTC.

J is TRBJ2-5 and V is TRBV3-1 (or the pseudogene TRBV3-2); D might be TRBD2 (6 bases). V was trimmed by 0 bases and J by 5 bases, leaving 16 bases between them. Germline CDR1 is LGHDT and CDR2 is YNNKEL (reference sequence). This CDR3 is 16 amino acids long. This CDR3 is CASSQERLGGGETQYF. The CDR3 bases are TGTGCCAGCAGCCAAGAAAGGCTGGGTGGAGGGGAGACCCAGTACTTC.

This clone was observed a single time. The chain uses TRBV2 and TRBJ2-2, with D perhaps matching TRBD2 (6 bases). This CDR3 region has 15 residues. The germline V gene has CDR1 SNHLY and CDR2 FYNNEI. V gave up 4 bases and J gave up 1 base, with 10 bases separating them. CDR3 nucleotide sequence: TGTGCCAGCAGTGGAAGGCGGGAGAACACCGGGGAGCTGTTTTTT. Its translation is CASSGRRENTGELFF.

The chain recombines TRBV12-5 with TRBJ2-1, with 9 bases matching TRBD2. The CDR3 contains 19 residues. Germline assignment: CDR1 LGHNT and CDR2 FRNRAP. The trim removed 5 bases at V and 5 bases at J, leaving 19 bases unmatched. The CDR3 loop is CASGPPPASGASPDNEQFF. The CDR3 DNA follows: TGTGCTAGTGGTCCCCCCCCAGCTAGCGGGGCGAGCCCGGACAATGAGCAGTTCTTC.

V usage is TRBV9 and J usage is TRBJ1-1; no clear D gene. The CDR3 spans 13 residues. The V and J ends lost 2 bases and 3 bases respectively, with 8 bases between them. Germline CDR1 reads SGDLS; CDR2 reads YYNGEE. The CDR3 spells CASSVLQHTEAFF. In DNA, the CDR3 is TGTGCCAGCAGCGTGCTACAGCACACTGAAGCTTTCTTT.